This T cell receptor beta chain is from a study of low-dose radiotherapy and immunotherapy resistance in tumors. Trimming stripped 4 bases from V and 10 bases from J, with 10 bases between. CDR3 length: 11 residues. CDR1 SGHDN and CDR2 FVKESK come from the germline V gene. The table lists this clonotype with a few counts. Time point here: after trial treatment. The sample's treatment: LDRT plus nivolumab, ipilimumab, low-dose cyclophosphamide and aspirin (RACIN trial). With TRAV- and TRBV-specific primers, first-strand cDNA was made, covering the alpha and beta chains. It was with a constant-region primer and a V-primer adapter that TCRs were amplified over approximately 18 PCR cycles. Each CDR3 protein is one row after TCRdb ran MiXCR on the reads. Of about 39,000 distinct CDR3 sequences listed, less than 25% are singletons.

The sequencing here drew on PBMCs, taken after low-dose radiotherapy plus immunotherapy. This clonotype was sampled from a female donor with ovarian cancer. V usage is TRBV14 and J usage is TRBJ1-1, with a tentative D call TRBD1 (5 bases). In nucleotides, the CDR3 is TGTGCCAGCAGCCCAGGGTTCGGAGCTTTCTTT. Its translation: CASSPGFGAFF.